This T cell receptor beta chain was profiled in a study of CD8+ T cells in alopecia areata. Study-wide context: Patients received oral tofacitinib, 5 to 10 mg twice daily, for moderate-to-severe alopecia areata.

The treatment: oral pan-JAK inhibitor, 5-10 mg twice daily. This CDR3 has 14 amino acids. CDR1 is MNHEY and CDR2 is SVGAGI in the germline V gene. Trimming left V 7 bases short and J 2 bases short, with 15 bases between. It was cDNA, reverse transcribed from extracted RNA, that served as the sequencing template. Clones were read by immunoSEQ multiplex PCR, and TCRdb kept only the in-frame ones, dropping some. The sample records 150,000 to 200,000 clones, 64% being singletons. This clone was counted only a few times. This sequence originates from a human donor with alopecia areata. The chain is built from TRBV6-5 and TRBJ2-7; either TRBD1 or TRBD2 may fit D (7 bases each). This specimen consisted of CD4+ T cells sorted from blood, obtained around week 50, from a patient treated with tofacitinib. Here the CDR3 reads CASMGQGGTYEQYF. The DNA of the CDR3 is TGTGCCAGCATGGGTCAGGGGGGGACCTACGAGCAGTACTTC.